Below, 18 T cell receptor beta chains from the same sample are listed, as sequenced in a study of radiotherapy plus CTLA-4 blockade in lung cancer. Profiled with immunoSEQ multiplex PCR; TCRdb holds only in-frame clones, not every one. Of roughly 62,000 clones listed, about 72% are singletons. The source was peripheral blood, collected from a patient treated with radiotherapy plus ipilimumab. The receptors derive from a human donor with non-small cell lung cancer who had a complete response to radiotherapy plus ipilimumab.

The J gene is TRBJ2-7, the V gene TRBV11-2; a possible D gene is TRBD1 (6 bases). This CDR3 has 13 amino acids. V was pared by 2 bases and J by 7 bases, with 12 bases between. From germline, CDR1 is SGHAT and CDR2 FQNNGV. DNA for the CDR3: TGTGCCAGCAGCTTACCAGGGGCGTGGGAGCAGTACTTC. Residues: CASSLPGAWEQYF.

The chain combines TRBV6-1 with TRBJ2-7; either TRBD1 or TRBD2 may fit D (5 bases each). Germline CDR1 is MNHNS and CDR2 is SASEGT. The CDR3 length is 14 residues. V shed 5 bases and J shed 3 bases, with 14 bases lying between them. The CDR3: CASSLGRTFYEQYF. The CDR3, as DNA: TGTGCCAGCAGTTTGGGACGGACTTTCTACGAGCAGTACTTC.

Written as DNA, the CDR3 is TGTGCCAGCAGTGGCGGACAGGGGTGGCAGCCCCAGCATTTT. Translating it yields CASSGGQGWQPQHF. The chain is built from TRBV25-1 and TRBJ1-5, with 9 bases aligning to TRBD1. Losses at the gene ends were 4 bases for V and 7 bases for J; bases not matched to a gene: 5. The CDR3 has 14 amino acids. The germline V gene has CDR1 MGHDK and CDR2 SYGVNS.

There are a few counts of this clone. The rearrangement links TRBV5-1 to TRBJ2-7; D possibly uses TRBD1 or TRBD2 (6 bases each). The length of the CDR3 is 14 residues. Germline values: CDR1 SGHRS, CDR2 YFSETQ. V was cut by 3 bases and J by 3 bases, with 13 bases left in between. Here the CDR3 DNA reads TGCGCCAGCAGCTCGACAGGAGGGGGCTACGAGCAGTACTTC. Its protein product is CASSSTGGGYEQYF.

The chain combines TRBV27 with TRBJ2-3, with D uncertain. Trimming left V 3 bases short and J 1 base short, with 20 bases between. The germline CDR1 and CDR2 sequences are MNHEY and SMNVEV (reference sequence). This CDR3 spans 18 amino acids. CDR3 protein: CASSFEAPRKMGTDTQYF. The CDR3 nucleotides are TGTGCCAGCAGTTTTGAGGCCCCAAGAAAAATGGGCACAGATACGCAGTATTTT.

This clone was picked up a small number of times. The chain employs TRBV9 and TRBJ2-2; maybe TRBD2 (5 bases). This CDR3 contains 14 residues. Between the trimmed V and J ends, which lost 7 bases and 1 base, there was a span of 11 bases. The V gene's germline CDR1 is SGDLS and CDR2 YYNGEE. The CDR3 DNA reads TGTGCCAGCCGCCGGGAAGTGAACACCGGGGAGCTGTTTTTT. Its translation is CASRREVNTGELFF.

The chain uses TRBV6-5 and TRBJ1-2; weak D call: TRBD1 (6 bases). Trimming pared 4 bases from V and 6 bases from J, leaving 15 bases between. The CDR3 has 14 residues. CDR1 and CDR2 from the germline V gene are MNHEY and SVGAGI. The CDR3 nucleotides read TGTGCCAGCAGTTCCGACAGGACTGGCCATGGCTACACCTTC. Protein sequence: CASSSDRTGHGYTF.

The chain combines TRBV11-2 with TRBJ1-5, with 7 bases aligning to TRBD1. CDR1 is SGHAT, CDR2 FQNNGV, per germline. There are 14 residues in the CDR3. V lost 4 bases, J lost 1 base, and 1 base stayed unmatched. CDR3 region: CASSSTGSNQPQHF. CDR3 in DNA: TGTGCCAGCAGCTCGACAGGGAGCAATCAGCCCCAGCATTTT.

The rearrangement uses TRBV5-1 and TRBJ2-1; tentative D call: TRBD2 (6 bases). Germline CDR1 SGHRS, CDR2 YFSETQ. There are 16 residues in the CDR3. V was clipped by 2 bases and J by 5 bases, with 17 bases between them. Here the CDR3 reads CASSLPGLPRDNEQFF. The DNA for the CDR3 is TGCGCCAGCAGCTTACCGGGACTCCCGCGCGACAATGAGCAGTTCTTC.

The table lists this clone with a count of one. CDR3 protein: CASSQWTSGSQETQYF. The CDR3 DNA reads as TGCGCCAGCAGCCAATGGACTAGCGGATCCCAAGAGACCCAGTACTTC. The chain couples TRBV4-1 to TRBJ2-5, with 10 nucleotides matching TRBD2. This CDR3 region has 16 residues. The V gene's germline CDR1 is MGHRA and CDR2 YSYEKL. Trimming removed 2 bases from V and 1 base from J; junction bases left unmatched: 4.

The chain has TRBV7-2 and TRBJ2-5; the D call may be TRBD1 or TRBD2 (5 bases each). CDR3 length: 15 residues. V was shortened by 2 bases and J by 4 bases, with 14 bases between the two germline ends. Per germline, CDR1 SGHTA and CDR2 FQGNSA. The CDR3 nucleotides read TGTGCCAGCAGCTTAAGAAGTTCGAGGGGAGAGACCCAGTACTTC. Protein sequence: CASSLRSSRGETQYF.

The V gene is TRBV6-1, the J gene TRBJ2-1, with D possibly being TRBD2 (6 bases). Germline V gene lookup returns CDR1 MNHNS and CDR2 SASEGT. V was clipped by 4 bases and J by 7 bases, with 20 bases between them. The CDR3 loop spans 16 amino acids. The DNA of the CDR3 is TGTGCCAGCAGTGGAGCTAGCGCCCCAAAAAGGAATGAGCAGTTCTTC. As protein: CASSGASAPKRNEQFF.

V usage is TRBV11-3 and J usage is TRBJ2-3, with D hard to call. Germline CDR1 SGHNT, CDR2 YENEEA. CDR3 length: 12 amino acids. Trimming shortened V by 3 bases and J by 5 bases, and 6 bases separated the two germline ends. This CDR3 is CASSFDEDTQYF. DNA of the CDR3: TGTGCCAGCAGCTTTGACGAAGATACGCAGTATTTT. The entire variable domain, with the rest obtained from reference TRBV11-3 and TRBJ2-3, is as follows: EAGVVQSPRYKIIEKKQPVAFWCNPISGHNTLYWYLQNLGQGPELLIRYENEEAVDDSQLPKDRFSAERLKGVDSTLKIQPAELGDSAVYLCASSFDEDTQYFGPGTRLTVL.

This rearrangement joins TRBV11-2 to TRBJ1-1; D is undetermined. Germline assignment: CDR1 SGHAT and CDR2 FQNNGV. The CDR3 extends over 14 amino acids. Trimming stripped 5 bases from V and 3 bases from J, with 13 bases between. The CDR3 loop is CASSPTLGYTEAFF. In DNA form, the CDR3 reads TGTGCCAGCAGCCCGACATTAGGGTACACTGAAGCTTTCTTT.

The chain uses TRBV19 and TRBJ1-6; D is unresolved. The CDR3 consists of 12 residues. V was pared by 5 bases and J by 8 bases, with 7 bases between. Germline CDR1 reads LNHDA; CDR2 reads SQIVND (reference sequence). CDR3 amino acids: CASSYWDSPLHF. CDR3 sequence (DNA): TGTGCCAGTAGTTATTGGGATTCACCCCTCCACTTT.

The CDR3 here is CASRGGTNEKLFF. Written as DNA, the CDR3 is TGTGCCAGCCGGGGAGGGACTAATGAAAAACTGTTTTTT. This chain links TRBV18 with TRBJ1-4; no clear D gene. From germline, CDR1 is KGHSH and CDR2 LQKENI. The CDR3 length is 13 residues. Trimming cost V 8 bases and J 2 bases, with 9 bases left between them.

CDR3 loop: CASSLSRSTSGTEAFF. As DNA, the CDR3 is TGTGCCAGCAGTTTAAGCCGATCTACTTCAGGGACTGAAGCTTTCTTT. This chain joins TRBV27 and TRBJ1-1; D perhaps matches TRBD1 (5 bases). V was trimmed by 2 bases and J by 5 bases, leaving 18 bases between them. In germline, CDR1 is MNHEY, CDR2 SMNVEV (reference sequence). CDR3 size: 16 residues.

This CDR3 is CASSSPRDRGRETQYF. The CDR3 bases are TGTGCCAGTAGTTCCCCCCGGGACAGGGGAAGGGAGACCCAGTACTTC. The V and J genes are TRBV19 and TRBJ2-5; 10 bases agree with TRBD1. Germline V gene lookup returns CDR1 LNHDA and CDR2 SQIVND (reference sequence). V trimming: 5 bases; J trimming: 5 bases; junction bases outside the gene matches: 11. The CDR3 spans 16 residues.